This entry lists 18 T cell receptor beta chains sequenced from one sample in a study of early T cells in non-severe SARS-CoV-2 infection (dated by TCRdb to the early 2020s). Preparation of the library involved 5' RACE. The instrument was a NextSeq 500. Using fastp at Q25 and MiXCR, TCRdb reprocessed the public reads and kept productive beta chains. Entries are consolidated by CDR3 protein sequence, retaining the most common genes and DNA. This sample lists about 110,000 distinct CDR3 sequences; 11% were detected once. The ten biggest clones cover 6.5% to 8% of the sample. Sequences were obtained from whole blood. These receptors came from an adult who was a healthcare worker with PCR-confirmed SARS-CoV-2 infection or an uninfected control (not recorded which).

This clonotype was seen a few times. As DNA, the CDR3 is TGTGCCACCAGCAGGCTGGGACTGGCTAATGAGCAGTTCTTC. This codes for CATSRLGLANEQFF. V is TRBV15 and J is TRBJ2-1; a possible D gene is TRBD2 (6 bases). The CDR3 has 14 amino acids. V shed 3 bases and J shed 7 bases, with 13 bases lying between them. Germline CDR1 is LNHNV and CDR2 is YYDKDF (reference sequence).

As DNA, the CDR3 is TGCGCCAGCAGCTGGCGACGAGCGGCTAGCACAGATACGCAGTATTTT. It codes for CASSWRRAASTDTQYF. This chain connects TRBV5-1 to TRBJ2-3, with a possible D match to TRBD2 (5 bases). This CDR3 contains 16 residues. Germline assignment: CDR1 SGHRS and CDR2 YFSETQ. With 3 bases removed from V and 0 bases from J, the gap between germline ends came to 14 bases.

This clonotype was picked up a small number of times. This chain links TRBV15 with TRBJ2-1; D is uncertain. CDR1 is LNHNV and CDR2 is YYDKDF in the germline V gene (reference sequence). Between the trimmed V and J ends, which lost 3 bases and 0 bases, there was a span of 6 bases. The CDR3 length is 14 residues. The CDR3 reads CATSRSDSYNEQFF. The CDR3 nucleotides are TGTGCCACCAGCAGGTCGGACTCCTACAATGAGCAGTTCTTC.

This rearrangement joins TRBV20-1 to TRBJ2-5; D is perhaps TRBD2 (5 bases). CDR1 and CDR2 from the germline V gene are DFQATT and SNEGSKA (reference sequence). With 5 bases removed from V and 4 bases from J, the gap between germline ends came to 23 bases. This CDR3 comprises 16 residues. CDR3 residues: CSAHNPTGKAGETQYF. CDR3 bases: TGCAGTGCTCACAACCCTACGGGGAAGGCGGGAGAGACCCAGTACTTC.

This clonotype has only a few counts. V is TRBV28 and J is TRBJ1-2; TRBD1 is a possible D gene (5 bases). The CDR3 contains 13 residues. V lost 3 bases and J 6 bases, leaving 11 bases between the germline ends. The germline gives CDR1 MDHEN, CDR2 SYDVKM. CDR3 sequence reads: CASSLGLGDGYTF. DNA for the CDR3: TGTGCCAGCAGTTTGGGTCTGGGGGATGGCTACACCTTC.

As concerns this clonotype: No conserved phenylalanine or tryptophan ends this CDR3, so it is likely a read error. The CDR3 loop reads CASSEEGGWLAAVEQFL. The CDR3 bases are TGTGCCAGTAGTGAAGAGGGAGGGTGGCTAGCGGCCGTCGAGCAGTTCCTC. The chain links TRBV6-1 to TRBJ2-1, with 7 positions matching TRBD2. CDR3 length: 17 amino acids. Germline CDR1 and CDR2: MNHNS and SASEGT.

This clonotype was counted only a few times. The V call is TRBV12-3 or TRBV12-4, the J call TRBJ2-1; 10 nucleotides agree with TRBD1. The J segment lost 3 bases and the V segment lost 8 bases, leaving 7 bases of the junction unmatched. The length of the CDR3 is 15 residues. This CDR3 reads CASAPGTGVYNEQFF. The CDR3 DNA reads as TGTGCCAGCGCCCCTGGGACAGGGGTCTACAATGAGCAGTTCTTC.

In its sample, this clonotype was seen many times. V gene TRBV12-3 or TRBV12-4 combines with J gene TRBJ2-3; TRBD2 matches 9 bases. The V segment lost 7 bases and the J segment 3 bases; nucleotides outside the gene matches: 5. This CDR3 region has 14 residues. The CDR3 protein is CASNRGLATDTQYF. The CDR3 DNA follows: TGTGCCAGCAACAGGGGACTAGCTACAGATACGCAGTATTTT.

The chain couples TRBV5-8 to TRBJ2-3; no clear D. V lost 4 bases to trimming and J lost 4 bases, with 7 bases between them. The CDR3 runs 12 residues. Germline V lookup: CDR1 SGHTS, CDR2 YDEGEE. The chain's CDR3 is CASSRVADTQYF. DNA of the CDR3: TGTGCCAGCAGCAGGGTGGCAGATACGCAGTATTTT.

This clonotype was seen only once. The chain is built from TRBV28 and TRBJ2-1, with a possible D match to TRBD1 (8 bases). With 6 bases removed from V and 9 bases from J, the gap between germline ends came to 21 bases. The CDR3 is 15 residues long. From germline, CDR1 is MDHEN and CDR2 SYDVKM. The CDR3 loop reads CASRVTGEGYREQFF. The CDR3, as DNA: TGTGCCAGCAGGGTGACAGGGGAGGGGTACCGTGAGCAGTTCTTC.

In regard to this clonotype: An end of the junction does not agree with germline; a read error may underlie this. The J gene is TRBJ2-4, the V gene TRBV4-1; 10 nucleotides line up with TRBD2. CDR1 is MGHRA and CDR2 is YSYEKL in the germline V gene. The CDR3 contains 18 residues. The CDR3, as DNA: TGCGCCAGCAGCCAAGGCCTAGCGGGAGTCTTGGCCAAAAACTTTCAGTACTTC. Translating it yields CASSQGLAGVLAKNFQYF.

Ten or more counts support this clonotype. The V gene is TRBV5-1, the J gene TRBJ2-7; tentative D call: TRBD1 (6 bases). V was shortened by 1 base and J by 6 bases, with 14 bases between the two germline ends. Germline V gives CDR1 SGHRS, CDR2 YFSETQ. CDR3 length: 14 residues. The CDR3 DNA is TGCGCCAGCAGCTTGAGCCAGGGGATGGGCGAGCAGTACTTC. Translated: CASSLSQGMGEQYF.

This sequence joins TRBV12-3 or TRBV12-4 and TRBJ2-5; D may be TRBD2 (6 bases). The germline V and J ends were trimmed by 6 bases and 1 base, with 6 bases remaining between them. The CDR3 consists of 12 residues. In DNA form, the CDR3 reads TGTGCCAGCAGGGGAGGCCAAGAGACCCAGTACTTC. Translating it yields CASRGGQETQYF.

The CDR3 reads CASSFDQGPGELFF. The CDR3 coding sequence is TGTGCCAGCAGTTTTGATCAGGGTCCCGGGGAGCTGTTTTTT. The rearrangement links TRBV12-3 or TRBV12-4 to TRBJ2-2; possibly TRBD1 for D (5 bases). This CDR3 is built from 14 residues. The V end was cut by 3 bases, the J end by 6 bases, with 11 bases between.

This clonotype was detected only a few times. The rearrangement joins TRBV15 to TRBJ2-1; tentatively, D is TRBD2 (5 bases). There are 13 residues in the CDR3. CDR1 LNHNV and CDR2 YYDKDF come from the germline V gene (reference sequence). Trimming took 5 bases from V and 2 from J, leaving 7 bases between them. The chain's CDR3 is CATSGSTYNEQFF. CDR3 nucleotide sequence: TGTGCCACCAGCGGGAGCACCTACAATGAGCAGTTCTTC.

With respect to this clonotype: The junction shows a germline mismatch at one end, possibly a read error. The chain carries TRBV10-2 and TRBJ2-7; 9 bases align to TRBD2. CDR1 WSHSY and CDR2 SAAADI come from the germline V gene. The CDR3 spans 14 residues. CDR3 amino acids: CASTTSGRSHEQYF. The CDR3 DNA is TGCGCTAGCACAACTAGCGGGCGCTCCCACGAGCAGTACTTC.

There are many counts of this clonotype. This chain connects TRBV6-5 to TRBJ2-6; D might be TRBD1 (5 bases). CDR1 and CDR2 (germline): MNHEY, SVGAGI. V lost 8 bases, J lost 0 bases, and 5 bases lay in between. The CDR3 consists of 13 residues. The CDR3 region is CASGASGANVLTF. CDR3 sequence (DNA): TGTGCCAGCGGGGCCTCTGGGGCCAACGTCCTGACTTTC.

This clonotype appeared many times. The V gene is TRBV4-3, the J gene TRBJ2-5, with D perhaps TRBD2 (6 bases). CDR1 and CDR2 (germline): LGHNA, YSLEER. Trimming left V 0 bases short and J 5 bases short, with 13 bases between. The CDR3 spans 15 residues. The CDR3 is CASSQDATSSETQYF. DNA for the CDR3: TGCGCCAGCAGCCAAGATGCGACTAGTAGTGAGACCCAGTACTTC.